These T cell receptor beta chains were read from a single sample in a study of blood T cells in healthy people across ages. MiXCR, applied by TCRdb to the 5' RACE reads, yields one record per CDR3 protein. The table includes roughly 1.5 million distinct CDR3 sequences, roughly 43% detected once. Sequenced sample: blood. These receptors were obtained from a woman under 30 in good health. The CDR3 runs from the conserved cysteine through the conserved F or W. The D gene is left open where the match is weak. Clone size, where shown, is once, few, many, or a class for clones that have expanded.

D gene: NA; clone size: once; J gene: TRBJ2-1; CDR3 length: 16; V gene: TRBV7-2; CDR3 DNA: TGTGCCAGCAGCTTAGTTTTAACTAGCCGCGAGGAGACCCAGTTCTTC; CDR3 protein: CASSLVLTSREETQFF
D gene: NA; clone size: NA; J gene: TRBJ1-5; CDR3 length: 19; V gene: TRBV21-1; CDR3 DNA: TGTGCCAGCAGCAAAGAATCCCCTCCTGGGCCGTATAGCAATCAGCCCCAGCATTTT; CDR3 protein: CASSKESPPGPYSNQPQHF
D gene: TRBD1; clone size: few; J gene: TRBJ1-2; CDR3 length: 11; V gene: TRBV29-1; CDR3 DNA: TGCAGCGGAGAGACAGGGTATGGCTACACCTTC; CDR3 protein: CSGETGYGYTF
D gene: NA; clone size: NA; J gene: TRBJ1-3; CDR3 length: 13; V gene: TRBV18; CDR3 DNA: TGTGCCTCAGGACGGAGCTCTGGAAACACCATATATTTT; CDR3 protein: CASGRSSGNTIYF
D gene: NA; clone size: NA; J gene: TRBJ1-6; CDR3 length: 17; V gene: TRBV3-1; CDR3 DNA: TGTGCCAGCAGCCACGTTGGGGGTTTCGACGTCAATTCACCCCTCCACTTT; CDR3 protein: CASSHVGGFDVNSPLHF
D gene: NA; clone size: few; J gene: TRBJ1-1; CDR3 length: 16; V gene: TRBV2; CDR3 DNA: TGTGCCAGCAGTGACCCCGGACGGGAAGGGGGCACTGAAGCTTTCTTT; CDR3 protein: CASSDPGREGGTEAFF
D gene: NA; clone size: NA; J gene: TRBJ2-6; CDR3 length: 15; V gene: TRBV6-5; CDR3 DNA: TGTGCCAGCAAGGAAGGGATCTCTGGGGCCAACGTCCTGACTTTC; CDR3 protein: CASKEGISGANVLTF
D gene: NA; clone size: NA; J gene: TRBJ2-3; CDR3 length: 13; V gene: TRBV7-6; CDR3 DNA: TGTGCCAGCAGAGCGGGTAGCGATGATACGCAGTATTTT; CDR3 protein: CASRAGSDDTQYF
D gene: NA; clone size: few; J gene: TRBJ2-4; CDR3 length: 15; V gene: TRBV14; CDR3 DNA: TGTGCCAGCAGCCAACCAGGCCTAGCCAAAAACATTCAGTACTTC; CDR3 protein: CASSQPGLAKNIQYF
D gene: TRBD1; clone size: NA; J gene: TRBJ2-7; CDR3 length: 15; V gene: TRBV12-3/TRBV12-4; CDR3 DNA: TGTGCCATCAGTCCCAAGGACAGGTTAGGCTACGAGCAGTACTTC; CDR3 protein: CAISPKDRLGYEQYF
D gene: NA; clone size: few; J gene: TRBJ2-7; CDR3 length: 14; V gene: TRBV28; CDR3 DNA: TGTGCCAGCAGACAACAGGGTCCCCCCTACGAGCAGTACTTC; CDR3 protein: CASRQQGPPYEQYF
D gene: NA; clone size: few; J gene: TRBJ1-1; CDR3 length: 14; V gene: TRBV12-3/TRBV12-4; CDR3 DNA: TGTGCCAGCAGCCCCATTCGGGGGAACACTGAAGCTTTCTTT; CDR3 protein: CASSPIRGNTEAFF
D gene: NA; clone size: few; J gene: TRBJ1-2; CDR3 length: 14; V gene: TRBV27; CDR3 DNA: TGTGCCAGCGGGGCCCCGGTCGCGAACTATGGCTACACCTTC; CDR3 protein: CASGAPVANYGYTF
D gene: NA; clone size: once; J gene: TRBJ1-5; CDR3 length: 18; V gene: TRBV4-3; CDR3 DNA: TGCGCCAGCAGCCAAGATTCGGTGAGGGGGTATAGCAATCAGCCCCAGCATTTT; CDR3 protein: CASSQDSVRGYSNQPQHF
D gene: TRBD2; clone size: few; J gene: TRBJ2-1; CDR3 length: 15; V gene: TRBV5-1; CDR3 DNA: TGCGCCAGCAGCTTAGGGCTAGCGGGAGTCCATGAGCAGTTCTTC; CDR3 protein: CASSLGLAGVHEQFF
D gene: TRBD2; clone size: NA; J gene: TRBJ2-4; CDR3 length: 15; V gene: TRBV13; CDR3 DNA: TGTGCCAGCAGCTCCACGGGGGGATACGAAAACATTCAGTACTTC; CDR3 protein: CASSSTGGYENIQYF
D gene: NA; clone size: NA; J gene: TRBJ2-4; CDR3 length: 14; V gene: TRBV6-1; CDR3 DNA: TGTGCCAGCAGATTCCTGCAAGCCAAAAACATTCAGTACTTC; CDR3 protein: CASRFLQAKNIQYF
D gene: NA; clone size: few; J gene: TRBJ2-7; CDR3 length: 14; V gene: TRBV7-2; CDR3 DNA: TGTGCCAGCAGCTTAGGACCGCGGTTCTACGAGCAGTACTTC; CDR3 protein: CASSLGPRFYEQYF
D gene: TRBD2; clone size: few; J gene: TRBJ2-1; CDR3 length: 18; V gene: TRBV15; CDR3 DNA: TGTGCCACCAGCAGAGCTCGGACTAGCGGGACGAAATACAATGAGCAGTTCTTC; CDR3 protein: CATSRARTSGTKYNEQFF
D gene: NA; clone size: NA; J gene: TRBJ2-4; CDR3 length: 14; V gene: TRBV5-1; CDR3 DNA: TGCGCCAGCAGCGGGAGTACGGGCAAAAACATTCAGTACTTC; CDR3 protein: CASSGSTGKNIQYF
D gene: NA; clone size: NA; J gene: TRBJ2-1; CDR3 length: 15; V gene: TRBV7-9; CDR3 DNA: TGTGCCAGCAGCTTCGGGGGCCCTACCCACAATGAGCAGTTCTTC; CDR3 protein: CASSFGGPTHNEQFF
D gene: TRBD1; clone size: NA; J gene: TRBJ2-7; CDR3 length: 13; V gene: TRBV25-1; CDR3 DNA: TGTGCCAGCGGGGACAGGCCTACCTACGAGCAGTACTTC; CDR3 protein: CASGDRPTYEQYF
D gene: TRBD1; clone size: few; J gene: TRBJ1-2; CDR3 length: 15; V gene: TRBV27; CDR3 DNA: TGTGCCAGCAGGGAAAGGGGGCCTCTTCACTATGGCTACACCTTC; CDR3 protein: CASRERGPLHYGYTF
D gene: TRBD1; clone size: NA; J gene: TRBJ2-1; CDR3 length: 15; V gene: TRBV6-1; CDR3 DNA: TGTGCCAGCAGGTCCAATCAGGGGGCCTACAATGAGCAGTTCTTC; CDR3 protein: CASRSNQGAYNEQFF
D gene: TRBD1; clone size: NA; J gene: TRBJ1-2; CDR3 length: 14; V gene: TRBV30; CDR3 DNA: TGTGCCTGGAGTGTGGGGCAGGGGGCACGAGGCTACACCTTC; CDR3 protein: CAWSVGQGARGYTF
D gene: TRBD1; clone size: NA; J gene: TRBJ2-1; CDR3 length: 14; V gene: TRBV27; CDR3 DNA: TGTGCCAGCAGTTTGGGACAGGGGAGTACTGAGCAGTTCTTC; CDR3 protein: CASSLGQGSTEQFF
D gene: NA; clone size: few; J gene: TRBJ2-7; CDR3 length: 12; V gene: TRBV12-3/TRBV12-4; CDR3 DNA: TGTGCCAGCAGTCCGGACCCGGGGGAGCAGTACTTC; CDR3 protein: CASSPDPGEQYF
D gene: TRBD1; clone size: once; J gene: TRBJ1-2; CDR3 length: 13; V gene: TRBV27; CDR3 DNA: TGTGCCAGCAGTTTAACCAGGGACAGGGGCTACACCTTC; CDR3 protein: CASSLTRDRGYTF
D gene: TRBD2; clone size: NA; J gene: TRBJ2-1; CDR3 length: 14; V gene: TRBV2; CDR3 DNA: TGTGCCAGCACACCTGGACTAGAGAGTAGAGAGCAGTTCTTC; CDR3 protein: CASTPGLESREQFF
D gene: NA; clone size: NA; J gene: TRBJ2-1; CDR3 length: 16; V gene: TRBV7-2; CDR3 DNA: TGTGCCAGCAGCATCACCCCGCGTTATGTCTACAATGAGCAGTTCTTC; CDR3 protein: CASSITPRYVYNEQFF
D gene: TRBD2; clone size: NA; J gene: TRBJ2-7; CDR3 length: 15; V gene: TRBV20-1; CDR3 DNA: TGCAGTGCTAGAGATGTTAGCGGGAGATACAATGAGCAGTACTTC; CDR3 protein: CSARDVSGRYNEQYF
D gene: TRBD1; clone size: NA; J gene: TRBJ2-7; CDR3 length: 14; V gene: TRBV5-1; CDR3 DNA: TGCGCCAGGTACCGGACAGGTATAACCTACGAGCAGTACTTC; CDR3 protein: CARYRTGITYEQYF
D gene: NA; clone size: NA; J gene: TRBJ2-5; CDR3 length: 13; V gene: TRBV20-1; CDR3 DNA: TGCAGTGCCGGCCTAAATAGACGGGAGACCCAGTACTTC; CDR3 protein: CSAGLNRRETQYF
D gene: TRBD1; clone size: once; J gene: TRBJ1-2; CDR3 length: 15; V gene: TRBV20-1; CDR3 DNA: TGCAGTGCTAGAGACCAACGACAGGGGAACTATGGCTACACCTTC; CDR3 protein: CSARDQRQGNYGYTF
D gene: NA; clone size: NA; J gene: TRBJ1-1; CDR3 length: 15; V gene: TRBV7-2; CDR3 DNA: TGTGCCAGCAGCATCAGCCCTGGGATGAACACTGAAGCTTTCTTT; CDR3 protein: CASSISPGMNTEAFF
D gene: NA; clone size: NA; J gene: TRBJ2-7; CDR3 length: 15; V gene: TRBV7-2; CDR3 DNA: TGTGCCAGCAGCTTAATCGACTCGAGGTTCAATGAGCAGTACTTC; CDR3 protein: CASSLIDSRFNEQYF
D gene: NA; clone size: NA; J gene: TRBJ2-5; CDR3 length: 17; V gene: TRBV12-3/TRBV12-4; CDR3 DNA: TGTGCCAGCAGTTTGGAACCTTTCCGGACAGCCTACAATGAGCAGTACTTC; CDR3 protein: CASSLEPFRTAYNEQYF
D gene: NA; clone size: NA; J gene: TRBJ1-5; CDR3 length: 13; V gene: TRBV20-1; CDR3 DNA: TGCAGTGCTCCACGACAGGAAGGTCAGCCCCAGCATTTT; CDR3 protein: CSAPRQEGQPQHF
D gene: NA; clone size: NA; J gene: TRBJ1-5; CDR3 length: 13; V gene: TRBV20-1; CDR3 DNA: TGCAGTGCTAGGCGTAGGGGGAATCAGCCCCAGCATTTT; CDR3 protein: CSARRRGNQPQHF
D gene: NA; clone size: many; J gene: TRBJ2-1; CDR3 length: 12; V gene: TRBV29-1; CDR3 DNA: TGCAGCGTCGGTCCGGGGTACAATGAGCAGTTCTTC; CDR3 protein: CSVGPGYNEQFF
D gene: NA; clone size: few; J gene: TRBJ2-4; CDR3 length: 16; V gene: TRBV4-1; CDR3 DNA: TGCGCCAGCAGCCAAGAGGGTCGACTAGCCAAAAACATTCAGTACTTC; CDR3 protein: CASSQEGRLAKNIQYF
D gene: NA; clone size: NA; J gene: TRBJ2-5; CDR3 length: 14; V gene: TRBV6-6; CDR3 DNA: TGTGCCAGCAGTTACCGACAGTCACAAGAGACCCAGTACTTC; CDR3 protein: CASSYRQSQETQYF
D gene: NA; clone size: once; J gene: TRBJ1-1; CDR3 length: 17; V gene: TRBV4-3; CDR3 DNA: TGCGCCAGCAGCCAAGATACCGCGGCGCCCTTGAACACTGAAGCTTTCTTT; CDR3 protein: CASSQDTAAPLNTEAFF
D gene: NA; clone size: few; J gene: TRBJ2-7; CDR3 length: 13; V gene: TRBV6-2/TRBV6-3; CDR3 DNA: TGTGCCAGCCAAGTTGGTGGTCCCTACGAGCAGTACTTC; CDR3 protein: CASQVGGPYEQYF
D gene: NA; clone size: few; J gene: TRBJ2-7; CDR3 length: 12; V gene: TRBV6-2/TRBV6-3; CDR3 DNA: TGTGCCAGCAGTTACCACGTCTACGAGCAGTACTTC; CDR3 protein: CASSYHVYEQYF
D gene: NA; clone size: NA; J gene: TRBJ2-5; CDR3 length: 15; V gene: TRBV7-9; CDR3 DNA: TGTGCCAGCAGCTTAAAATACAACACGGGGGAGACCCAGTACTTC; CDR3 protein: CASSLKYNTGETQYF
D gene: NA; clone size: NA; J gene: TRBJ2-1; CDR3 length: 12; V gene: TRBV11-3; CDR3 DNA: TGTGCCAGCAGCCTCACGGAAAATGAGCAGTTCTTC; CDR3 protein: CASSLTENEQFF